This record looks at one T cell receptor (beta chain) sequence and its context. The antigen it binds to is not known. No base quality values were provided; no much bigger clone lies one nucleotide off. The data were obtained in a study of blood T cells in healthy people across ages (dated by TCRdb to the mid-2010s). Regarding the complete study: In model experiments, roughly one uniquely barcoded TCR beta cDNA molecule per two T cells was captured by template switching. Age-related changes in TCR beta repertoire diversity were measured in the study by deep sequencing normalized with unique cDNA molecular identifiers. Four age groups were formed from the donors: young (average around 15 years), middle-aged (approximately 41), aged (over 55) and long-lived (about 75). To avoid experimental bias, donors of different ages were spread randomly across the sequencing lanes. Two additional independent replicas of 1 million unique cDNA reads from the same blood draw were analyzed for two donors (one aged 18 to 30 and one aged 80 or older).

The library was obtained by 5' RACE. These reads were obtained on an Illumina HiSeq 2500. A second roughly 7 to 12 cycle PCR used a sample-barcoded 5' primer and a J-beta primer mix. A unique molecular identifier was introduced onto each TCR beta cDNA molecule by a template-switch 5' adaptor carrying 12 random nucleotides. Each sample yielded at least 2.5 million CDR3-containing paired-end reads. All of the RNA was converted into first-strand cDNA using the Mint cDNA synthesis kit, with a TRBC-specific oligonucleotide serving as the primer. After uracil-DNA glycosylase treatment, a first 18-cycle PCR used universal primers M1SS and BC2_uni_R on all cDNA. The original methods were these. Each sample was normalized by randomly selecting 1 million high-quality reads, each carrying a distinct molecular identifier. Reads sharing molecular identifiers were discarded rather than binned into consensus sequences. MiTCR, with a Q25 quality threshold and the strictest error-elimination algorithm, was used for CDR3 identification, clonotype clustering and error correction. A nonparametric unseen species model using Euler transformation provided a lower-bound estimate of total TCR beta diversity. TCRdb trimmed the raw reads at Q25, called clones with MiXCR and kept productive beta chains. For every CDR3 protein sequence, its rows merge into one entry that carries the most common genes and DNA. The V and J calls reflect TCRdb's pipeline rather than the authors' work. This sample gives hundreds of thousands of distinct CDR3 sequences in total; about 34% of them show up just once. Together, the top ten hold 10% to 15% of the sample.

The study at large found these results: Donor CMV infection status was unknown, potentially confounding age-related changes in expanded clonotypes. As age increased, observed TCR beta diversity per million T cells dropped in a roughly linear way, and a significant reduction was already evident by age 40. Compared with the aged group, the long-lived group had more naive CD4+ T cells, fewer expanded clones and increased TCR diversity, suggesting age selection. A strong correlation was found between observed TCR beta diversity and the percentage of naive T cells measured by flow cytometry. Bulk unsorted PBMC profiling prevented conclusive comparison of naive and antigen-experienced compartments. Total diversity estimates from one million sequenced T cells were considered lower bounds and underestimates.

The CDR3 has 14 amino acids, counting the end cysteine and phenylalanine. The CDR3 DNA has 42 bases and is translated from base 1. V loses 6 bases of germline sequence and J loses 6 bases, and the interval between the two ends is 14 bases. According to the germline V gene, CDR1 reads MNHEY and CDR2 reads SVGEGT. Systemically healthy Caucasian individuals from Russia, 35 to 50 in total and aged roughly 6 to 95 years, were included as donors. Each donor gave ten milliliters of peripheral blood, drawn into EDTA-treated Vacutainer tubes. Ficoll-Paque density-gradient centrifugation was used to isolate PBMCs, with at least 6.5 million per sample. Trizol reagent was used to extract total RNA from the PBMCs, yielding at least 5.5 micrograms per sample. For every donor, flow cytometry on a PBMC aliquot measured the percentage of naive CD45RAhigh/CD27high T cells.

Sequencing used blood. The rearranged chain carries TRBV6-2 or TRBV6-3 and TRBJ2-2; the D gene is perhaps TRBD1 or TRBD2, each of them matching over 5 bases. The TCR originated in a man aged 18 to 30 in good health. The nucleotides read TGTGCCAGCAGAACGGGACCCCCCGCCGGGGAGCTGTTTTTT. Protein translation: CASRTGPPAGELFF.